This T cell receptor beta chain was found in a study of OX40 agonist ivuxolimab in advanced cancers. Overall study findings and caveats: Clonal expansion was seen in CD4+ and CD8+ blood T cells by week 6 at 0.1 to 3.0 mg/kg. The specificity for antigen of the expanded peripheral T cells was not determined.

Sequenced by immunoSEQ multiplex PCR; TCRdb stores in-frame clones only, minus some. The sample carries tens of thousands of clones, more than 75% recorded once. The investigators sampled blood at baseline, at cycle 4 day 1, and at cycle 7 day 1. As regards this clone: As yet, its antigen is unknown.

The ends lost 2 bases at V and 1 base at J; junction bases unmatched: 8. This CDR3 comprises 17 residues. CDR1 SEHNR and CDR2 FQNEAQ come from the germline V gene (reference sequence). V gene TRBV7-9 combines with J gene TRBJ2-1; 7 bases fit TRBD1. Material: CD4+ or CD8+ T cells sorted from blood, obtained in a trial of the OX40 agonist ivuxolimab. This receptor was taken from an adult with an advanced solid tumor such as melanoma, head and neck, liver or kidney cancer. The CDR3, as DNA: TGTGCCAGCAGCTTATCTCAGGGGGAGAGGTCCTACAATGAGCAGTTCTTC. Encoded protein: CASSLSQGERSYNEQFF. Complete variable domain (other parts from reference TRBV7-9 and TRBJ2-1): DTGVSQNPRHKITKRGQNVTFRCDPISEHNRLYWYRQTLGQGPEFLTYFQNEAQLEKSRLLSDRFSAERPKGSFSTLEIQRTEQGDSAMYLCASSLSQGERSYNEQFFGPGTRLTVL.